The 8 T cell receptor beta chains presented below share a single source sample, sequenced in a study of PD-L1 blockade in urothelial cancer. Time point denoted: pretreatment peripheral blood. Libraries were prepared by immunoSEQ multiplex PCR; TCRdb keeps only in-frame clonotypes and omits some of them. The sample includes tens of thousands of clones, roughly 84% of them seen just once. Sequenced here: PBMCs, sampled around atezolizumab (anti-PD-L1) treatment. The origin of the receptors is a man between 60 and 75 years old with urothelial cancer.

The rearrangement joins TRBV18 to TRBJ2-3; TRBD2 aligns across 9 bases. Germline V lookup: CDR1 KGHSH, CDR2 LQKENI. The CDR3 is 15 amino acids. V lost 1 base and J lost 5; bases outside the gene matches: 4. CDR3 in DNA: TGTGCCAGCTCACCACTCTTGACTAGCGGAGATACGCAGTATTTT. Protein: CASSPLLTSGDTQYF.

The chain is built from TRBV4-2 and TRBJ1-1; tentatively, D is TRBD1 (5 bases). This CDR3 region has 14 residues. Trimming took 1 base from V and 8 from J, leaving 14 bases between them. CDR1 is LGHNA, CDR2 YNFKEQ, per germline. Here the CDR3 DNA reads TGTGCCAGCAGCCAAGTGCAGGGCGAGATGGAAGCTTTCTTT. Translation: CASSQVQGEMEAFF.

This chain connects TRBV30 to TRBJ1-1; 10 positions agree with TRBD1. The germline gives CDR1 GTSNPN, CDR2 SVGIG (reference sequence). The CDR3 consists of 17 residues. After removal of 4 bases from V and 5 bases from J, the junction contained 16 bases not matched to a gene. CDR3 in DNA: TGTGCCTGGAACAACGACCGGACAGGGGGGCTGGGAACTGAAGCTTTCTTT. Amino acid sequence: CAWNNDRTGGLGTEAFF.

CDR3 region: CASSLYGQGAIQFF. The DNA for the CDR3 is TGCGCCAGCAGCTTGTACGGACAGGGGGCGATACAGTTCTTC. V gene TRBV5-1 combines with J gene TRBJ2-1; 11 nucleotides align to TRBD1. This CDR3 contains 14 residues. The junction had 7 bases not matched to a gene; V was cut back by 1 base and J by 13 bases. CDR1 and CDR2 (germline): SGHRS, YFSETQ.

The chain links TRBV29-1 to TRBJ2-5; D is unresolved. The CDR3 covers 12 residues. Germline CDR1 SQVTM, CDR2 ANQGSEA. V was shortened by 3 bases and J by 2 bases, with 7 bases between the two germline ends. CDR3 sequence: CSVEAVQETQYF. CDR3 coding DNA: TGCAGCGTTGAGGCAGTTCAAGAGACCCAGTACTTC.

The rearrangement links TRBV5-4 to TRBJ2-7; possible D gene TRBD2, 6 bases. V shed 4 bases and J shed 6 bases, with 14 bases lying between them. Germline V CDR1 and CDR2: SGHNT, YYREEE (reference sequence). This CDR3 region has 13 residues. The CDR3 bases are TGTGCCAGCAGCCGGGACTCCCCGGGCGAGCAGTACTTC. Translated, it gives CASSRDSPGEQYF. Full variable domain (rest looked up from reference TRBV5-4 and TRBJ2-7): ETGVTQSPTHLIKTRGQQVTLRCSSQSGHNTVSWYQQALGQGPQFIFQYYREEENGRGNFPPRFSGLQFPNYSSELNVNALELDDSALYLCASSRDSPGEQYFGPGTRLTVT.

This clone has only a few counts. The CDR3 is CASSKEASGGAHEQFF. As DNA, the CDR3 is TGCGCCAGCAGCAAGGAGGCTAGCGGGGGGGCGCATGAGCAGTTCTTC. The J gene is TRBJ2-1, the V gene TRBV5-1; 12 nucleotides agree with TRBD2. The CDR3 consists of 16 residues. Looked up from germline, CDR1 is SGHRS and CDR2 is YFSETQ. V was clipped by 4 bases and J by 8 bases; unmatched bases: 10.

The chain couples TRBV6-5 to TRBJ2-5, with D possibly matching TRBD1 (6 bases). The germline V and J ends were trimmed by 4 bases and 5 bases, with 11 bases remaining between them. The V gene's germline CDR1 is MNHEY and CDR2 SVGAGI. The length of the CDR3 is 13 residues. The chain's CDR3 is CASSFLGGETQYF. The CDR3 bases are TGTGCCAGCAGTTTTTTAGGGGGTGAGACCCAGTACTTC.